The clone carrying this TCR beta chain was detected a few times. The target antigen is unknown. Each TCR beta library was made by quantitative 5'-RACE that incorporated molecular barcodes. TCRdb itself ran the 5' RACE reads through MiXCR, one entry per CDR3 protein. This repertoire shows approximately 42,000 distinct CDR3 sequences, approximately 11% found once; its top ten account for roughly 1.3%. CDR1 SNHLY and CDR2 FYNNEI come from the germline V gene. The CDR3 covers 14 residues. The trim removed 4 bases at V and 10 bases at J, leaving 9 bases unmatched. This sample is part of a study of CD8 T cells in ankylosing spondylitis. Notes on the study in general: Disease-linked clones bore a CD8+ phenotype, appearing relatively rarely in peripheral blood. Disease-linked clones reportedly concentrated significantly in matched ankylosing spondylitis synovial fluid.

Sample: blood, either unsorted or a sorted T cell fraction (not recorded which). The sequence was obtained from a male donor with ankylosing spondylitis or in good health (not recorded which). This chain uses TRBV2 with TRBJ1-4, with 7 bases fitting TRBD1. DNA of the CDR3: TGTGCCAGCAGTGCACACACACAGGGGACAAAACTGTTTTTT. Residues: CASSAHTQGTKLFF.